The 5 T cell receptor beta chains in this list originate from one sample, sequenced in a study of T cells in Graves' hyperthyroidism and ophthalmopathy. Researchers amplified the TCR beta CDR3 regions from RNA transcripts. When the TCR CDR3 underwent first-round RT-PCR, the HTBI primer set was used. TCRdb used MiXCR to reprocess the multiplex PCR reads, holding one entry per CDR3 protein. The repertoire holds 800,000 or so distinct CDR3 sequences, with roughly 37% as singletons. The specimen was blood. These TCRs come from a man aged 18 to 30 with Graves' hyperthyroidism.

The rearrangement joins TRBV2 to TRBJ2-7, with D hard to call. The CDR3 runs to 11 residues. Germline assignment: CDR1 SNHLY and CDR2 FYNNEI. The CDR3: CASSVSFSGRV. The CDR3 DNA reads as TGTGCCAGCAGTGTTTCCTTCTCTGGAAGGGTC.

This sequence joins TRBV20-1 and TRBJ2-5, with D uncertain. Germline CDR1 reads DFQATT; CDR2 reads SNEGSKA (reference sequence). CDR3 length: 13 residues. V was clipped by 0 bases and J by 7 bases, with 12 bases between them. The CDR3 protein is CSARDKSMGTQYF. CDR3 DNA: TGCAGTGCTAGAGATAAGAGCATGGGGACCCAGTACTTC.

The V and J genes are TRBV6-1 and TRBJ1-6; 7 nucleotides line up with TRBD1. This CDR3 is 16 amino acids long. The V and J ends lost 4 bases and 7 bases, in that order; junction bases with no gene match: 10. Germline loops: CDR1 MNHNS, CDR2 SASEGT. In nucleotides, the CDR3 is TGTGCCAGCAGTGTGACAGGGCTCACCGACAATTCACCCCTCCACTTT. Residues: CASSVTGLTDNSPLHF.

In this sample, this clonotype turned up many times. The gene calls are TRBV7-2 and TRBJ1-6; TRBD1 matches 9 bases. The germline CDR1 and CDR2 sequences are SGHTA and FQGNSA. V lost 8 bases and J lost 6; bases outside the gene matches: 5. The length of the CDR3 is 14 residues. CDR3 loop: CASRTGQGNSPLHF. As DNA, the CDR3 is TGTGCCAGCCGCACGGGACAGGGTAATTCACCCCTCCACTTT.

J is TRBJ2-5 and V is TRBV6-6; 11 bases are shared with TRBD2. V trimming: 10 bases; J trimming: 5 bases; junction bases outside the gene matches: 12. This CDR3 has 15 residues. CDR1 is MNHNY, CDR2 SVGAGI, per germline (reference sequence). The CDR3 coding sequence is TGTGCCACCAAATCACTAGCGGGGGTCAGGGAGACCCAGTACTTC. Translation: CATKSLAGVRETQYF.